These 20 T cell receptor beta chains were all obtained from the same sample, sequenced in a study of blood T cells in healthy people across ages. Together with a sample-barcoded 5' primer, a J-beta primer mix was included in a second PCR lasting roughly 6 to 12 cycles. TCRdb passed the 5' RACE reads through MiXCR, listing each CDR3 protein once. The table includes roughly 790,000 distinct CDR3 sequences, about 42% detected once. Sequencing was done on a sample of blood. Source of these receptors: a woman aged 55-70 years in good health.

This clonotype was observed a single time. CDR3 bases: TGTGCCAGCACCCCCGGGACAGGCCTCTACAATGAGCAGTACTTC. As protein: CASTPGTGLYNEQYF. The chain has TRBV12-3 or TRBV12-4 and TRBJ2-1; 8 bases line up with TRBD1. TRBJ2-7 matches the DNA end more closely, so the J call is doubtful. This CDR3 spans 15 amino acids.

This chain connects TRBV20-1 to TRBJ1-2; 7 nucleotides align to TRBD1. The CDR3 is 17 residues long. V shed 0 bases, J shed 5 bases, and the junction held 15 bases outside the gene matches. Per the germline V gene, CDR1 is DFQATT and CDR2 is SNEGSKA (reference sequence). As DNA, the CDR3 is TGCAGTGCTAGAGATCTAGATAGGGGGCTCCTTAGTTATGGCTACACCTTC. Amino acid sequence: CSARDLDRGLLSYGYTF.

Details on this clonotype: A much larger clone differs by one base, so this may be a read error. This sequence joins TRBV7-2 and TRBJ2-1; 7 bases line up with TRBD2. Germline lookup yields CDR1 SGHTA and CDR2 FQGNSA. This CDR3 is 17 amino acids long. The CDR3 region has the DNA TGTGCCAGCAGCTTTGGTCCGGGACTACGGGGTTACACTGAGCAGTTCTTC. This translates into CASSFGPGLRGYTEQFF.

In regard to this clonotype: Mismatch with germline at one junction end may stem from a read error. The CDR3 DNA reads as TGTGCCAGCAGCGACGACTTGACGGGTTACAATGTGCAGTTCTTC. As protein: CASSDDLTGYNVQFF. J is TRBJ2-1 and V is TRBV6-6, with unresolved D. The CDR3 totals 15 residues. Germline V gene sequence: CDR1 MNHNY, CDR2 SVGAGI (reference sequence).

The rearrangement uses TRBV5-1 and TRBJ2-5, with TRBD2 identical over 9 bases. The CDR3 spans 14 residues. J was trimmed by 5 bases and V by 4 bases; bases with no gene match: 6. Germline V lookup: CDR1 SGHRS, CDR2 YFSETQ. The CDR3 sequence is CASSPFLAGETQYF. In nucleotides, the CDR3 is TGCGCCAGCAGCCCCTTTCTAGCGGGGGAGACCCAGTACTTC.

This chain links TRBV3-1 with TRBJ2-2; D might be TRBD1 or TRBD2, each matching 5 bases. Germline CDR1 reads LGHDT; CDR2 reads YNNKEL (reference sequence). V lost 1 base and J 5 bases, leaving 14 bases between the germline ends. The CDR3 runs 16 residues. Written as DNA, the CDR3 is TGTGCCAGCAGCCAAGTTGAGGGGACGCGAACCGGGGAGCTGTTTTTT. Translating gives CASSQVEGTRTGELFF.

This chain joins TRBV29-1 and TRBJ1-2; no reliable D call. Trimming cost V 2 bases and J 0 bases, with 4 bases left between them. Germline-derived CDR1 and CDR2 are SQVTM and ANQGSEA. The CDR3 is made up of 12 amino acids. As DNA, the CDR3 is TGCAGCGTTGAAAGGGCTAACTATGGCTACACCTTC. Amino acids: CSVERANYGYTF.

J is TRBJ1-6 and V is TRBV5-1; D uncertain. Germline V lookup: CDR1 SGHRS, CDR2 YFSETQ. Trimming cost V 9 bases and J 0 bases, with 10 bases left between them. CDR3 length: 14 residues. The CDR3 coding sequence is TGCGCCAACCCTGGGGACTCCTATAATTCACCCCTCCACTTT. It specifies CANPGDSYNSPLHF.

In DNA, the CDR3 is TGCAGTGCTAGAGGGAGGGCGGGTCGCTACGAGCAGTACTTC. Its protein is CSARGRAGRYEQYF. The chain uses TRBV20-1 and TRBJ2-7; D is possibly TRBD2 (6 bases). Germline lookup yields CDR1 DFQATT and CDR2 SNEGSKA (reference sequence). The CDR3 totals 14 residues. V gave up 1 base and J gave up 3 bases, with 13 bases separating them.

The chain carries TRBV6-5 and TRBJ2-5; D tentatively reads TRBD1 or TRBD2 (5 bases each). The CDR3 length is 15 residues. V lost 6 bases and J 0 bases, leaving 14 bases between the germline ends. Germline loops: CDR1 MNHEY, CDR2 SVGAGI. CDR3 DNA sequence: TGTGCCAGCAGCCCGGTCCGGGGCAACCAAGAGACCCAGTACTTC. Its translation: CASSPVRGNQETQYF.

This clonotype appeared a few times. V usage is TRBV20-1 and J usage is TRBJ1-5; TRBD1 matches at 7 bases. CDR3 length equals 14 residues. Germline trimming cut 2 bases from V and 3 bases from J; bases unmatched to any gene: 4. Germline CDR1 reads DFQATT; CDR2 reads SNEGSKA (reference sequence). The CDR3 DNA reads TGCAGTGCTAGACAGGACAGGCTCAATCAGCCCCAGCATTTT. Protein product: CSARQDRLNQPQHF.

J is TRBJ1-4 and V is TRBV29-1; no reliable D call. CDR3 length equals 12 residues. Trimming removed 4 bases at V and 5 bases at J, with 8 bases between. Germline-derived CDR1 and CDR2 are SQVTM and ANQGSEA. The CDR3: CSVAALNEKLFF. The CDR3 DNA sequence: TGCAGCGTTGCGGCGCTAAATGAAAAACTGTTTTTT. The variable domain in full, completed from reference TRBV29-1 and TRBJ1-4, reads SAVISQKPSRDICQRGTSLTIQCQVDSQVTMMFWYRQQPGQSLTLIATANQGSEATYESGFVIDKFPISRPNLTFSTLTVSNMSPEDSSIYLCSVAALNEKLFFGSGTQLSVL.

This chain joins TRBV20-1 and TRBJ2-7; D could derive from TRBD1 or TRBD2 (7 bases each). V was cut by 3 bases and J by 6 bases, with 15 bases left in between. Germline CDR1 reads DFQATT; CDR2 reads SNEGSKA (reference sequence). The CDR3 contains 13 residues. The CDR3 loop is CSASGLGGGEQYF. Here the CDR3 DNA reads TGCAGTGCTAGTGGACTAGGGGGCGGCGAGCAGTACTTC.

The chain employs TRBV10-3 and TRBJ2-3; no firm D call. The CDR3 runs 12 residues. V was pared by 10 bases and J by 6 bases, with 14 bases between. CDR1 ENHRY and CDR2 SYGVKD come from the germline V gene. The CDR3 here is CATGTLGDTQYF. The CDR3 DNA is TGTGCCACGGGTACCTTGGGCGATACGCAGTATTTT.

CDR3 nucleotides: TGTGCCACCAGTGAAGACAGGTGGGATACAGATACGCAGTATTTT. It codes for CATSEDRWDTDTQYF. The rearrangement links TRBV24-1 to TRBJ2-3, with D possibly matching TRBD1 (6 bases). Trimming removed 4 bases at V and 3 bases at J, with 13 bases between. This CDR3 is built from 15 residues. Germline CDR1 KGHDR, CDR2 SFDVKD.

This chain links TRBV6-5 with TRBJ1-6; tentatively, D is TRBD1 (5 bases). The CDR3 contains 16 residues. The germline CDR1 and CDR2 sequences are MNHEY and SVGAGI. Deletions cut 4 bases from V and 4 bases from J, with 14 bases between. The DNA for the CDR3 is TGTGCCAGCAGTTTAGGGGCGAGCTATTATAATTCACCCCTCCACTTT. It encodes CASSLGASYYNSPLHF.

Comments on this clonotype: A much bigger clone sits one base away, suggesting this may be a read error. V is TRBV20-1 and J is TRBJ1-2, with no clear D. CDR1 DFQATT and CDR2 SNEGSKA come from the germline V gene (reference sequence). The ends were cut back, 1 base at V and 4 bases at J, with 4 bases in the middle. The CDR3 is 11 amino acids. The CDR3 DNA is TGCAGTGCTAGAGGGGCCTATGGCTACACCTTC. Protein sequence: CSARGAYGYTF.

This chain connects TRBV13 to TRBJ2-5; D is uncertain. This CDR3 has 12 amino acids. Trimming pared 5 bases from V and 5 bases from J, leaving 9 bases between. In germline, CDR1 is PRHDT, CDR2 FYEKMQ (reference sequence). The CDR3 DNA reads TGTGCCAGCAGCGAACGTATCGAGACCCAGTACTTC. Protein: CASSERIETQYF.

This chain links TRBV9 with TRBJ1-6; the D is unclear. V lost 0 bases and J 1 base, leaving 8 bases between the germline ends. CDR1 and CDR2 from the germline V gene are SGDLS and YYNGEE. The CDR3 covers 16 residues. Here the CDR3 DNA reads TGTGCCAGCAGCGTAGGTAGTGAATCCTATAATTCACCCCTCCACTTT. Translation: CASSVGSESYNSPLHF.

The rearrangement joins TRBV20-1 to TRBJ2-1; D unresolved. The CDR3 runs 12 residues. The V gene lost 3 bases and the J gene lost 2 bases, with 5 bases spanning the gap. The germline V gene has CDR1 DFQATT and CDR2 SNEGSKA (reference sequence). DNA of the CDR3: TGCAGTGCTAGTATTCCCTACAATGAGCAGTTCTTC. Its translation: CSASIPYNEQFF.